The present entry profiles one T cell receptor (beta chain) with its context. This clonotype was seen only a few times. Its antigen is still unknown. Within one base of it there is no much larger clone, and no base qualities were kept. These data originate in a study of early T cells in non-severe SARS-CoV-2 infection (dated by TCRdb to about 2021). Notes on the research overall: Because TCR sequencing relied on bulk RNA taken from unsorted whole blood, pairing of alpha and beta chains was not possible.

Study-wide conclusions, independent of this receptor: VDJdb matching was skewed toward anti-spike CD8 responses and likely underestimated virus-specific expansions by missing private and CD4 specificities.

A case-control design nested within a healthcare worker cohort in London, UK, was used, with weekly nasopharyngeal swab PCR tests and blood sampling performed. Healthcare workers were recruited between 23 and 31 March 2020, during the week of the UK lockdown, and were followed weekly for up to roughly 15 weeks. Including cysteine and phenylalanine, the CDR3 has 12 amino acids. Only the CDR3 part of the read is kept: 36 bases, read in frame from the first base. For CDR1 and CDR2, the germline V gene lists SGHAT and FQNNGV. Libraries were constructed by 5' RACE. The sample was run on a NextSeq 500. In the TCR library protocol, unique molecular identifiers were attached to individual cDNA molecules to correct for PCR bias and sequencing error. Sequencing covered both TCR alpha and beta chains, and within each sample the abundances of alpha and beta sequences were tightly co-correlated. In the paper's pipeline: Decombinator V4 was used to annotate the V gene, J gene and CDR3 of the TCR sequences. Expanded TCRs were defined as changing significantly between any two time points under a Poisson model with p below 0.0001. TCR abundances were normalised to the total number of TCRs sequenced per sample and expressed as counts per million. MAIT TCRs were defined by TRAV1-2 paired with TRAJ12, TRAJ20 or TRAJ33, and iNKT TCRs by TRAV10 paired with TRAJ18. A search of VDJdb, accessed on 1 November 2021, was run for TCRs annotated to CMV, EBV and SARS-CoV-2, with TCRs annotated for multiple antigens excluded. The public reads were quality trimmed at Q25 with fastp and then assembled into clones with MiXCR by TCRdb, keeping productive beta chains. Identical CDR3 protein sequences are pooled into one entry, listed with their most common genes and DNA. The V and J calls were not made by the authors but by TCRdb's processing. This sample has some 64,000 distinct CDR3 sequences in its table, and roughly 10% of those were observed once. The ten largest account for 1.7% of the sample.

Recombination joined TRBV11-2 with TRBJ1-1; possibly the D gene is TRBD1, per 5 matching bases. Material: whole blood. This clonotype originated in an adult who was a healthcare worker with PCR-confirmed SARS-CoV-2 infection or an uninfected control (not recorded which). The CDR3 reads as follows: CASVRGNTEAFF. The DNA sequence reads TGTGCATCAGTGAGGGGGAACACTGAAGCTTTCTTT.